The 30 T cell receptor beta chains reported below all come from one sample, sequenced in a study of radiotherapy plus CTLA-4 blockade in lung cancer. TCRdb's copy holds only in-frame clones and misses some; the assay was immunoSEQ multiplex PCR. The sample comprises 60,000 to 70,000 clones, approximately 82% of which are singletons, and 4% to 5% rests with the top ten. Sequencing was performed on peripheral blood, taken from a patient treated with radiotherapy plus ipilimumab. All receptors come from a human donor with non-small cell lung cancer who had a partial response to radiotherapy plus ipilimumab.

This sequence joins TRBV14 and TRBJ2-3; no clear D. CDR3 length: 13 residues. Trimming left V 1 base short and J 8 bases short, with 10 bases between. Germline V gene data show CDR1 as SGHDN and CDR2 as FVKESK. DNA for the CDR3: TGTGCCAGCAGCCAAGGAGAACTCCGTACGCAGTATTTT. Amino acids: CASSQGELRTQYF. The variable domain in full, with the rest retrieved from reference TRBV14 and TRBJ2-3, is EAGVTQFPSHSVIEKGQTVTLRCDPISGHDNLYWYRRVMGKEIKFLLHFVKESKQDESGMPNNRFLAERTGGTYSTLKVQPAELEDSGVYFCASSQGELRTQYFGPGTRLTVL.

This chain connects TRBV7-9 to TRBJ2-5; maybe TRBD2 (5 bases). This CDR3 region has 14 residues. Trimming stripped 5 bases from V and 2 bases from J, with 12 bases between. CDR1 is SEHNR, CDR2 FQNEAQ, per germline (reference sequence). Written as DNA, the CDR3 is TGTGCCAGCAGCCGTAATAGCGAACAAGAGACCCAGTACTTC. Protein sequence: CASSRNSEQETQYF.

This clone occurred once. J is TRBJ2-7 and V is TRBV27; 8 positions agree with TRBD1. The germline V gene encodes CDR1 MNHEY and CDR2 SMNVEV (reference sequence). Trimming cost V 1 base and J 4 bases; bases outside gene matches: 3. The CDR3 has 14 residues. The CDR3 DNA reads TGTGCCAGCAGTTTATGGCAGGGGGCGTACGAGCAGTACTTC. It codes for CASSLWQGAYEQYF.

A single count supports this clone. The V call is TRBV9, the J call TRBJ1-2; D not resolved. This CDR3 has 15 residues. Germline-derived CDR1 and CDR2 are SGDLS and YYNGEE. With 5 bases removed from V and 7 bases from J, the gap between germline ends came to 21 bases. The chain's CDR3 is CASSLALGERFGYTF. In DNA, the CDR3 is TGTGCCAGCAGTCTCGCTCTCGGGGAAAGGTTTGGCTACACCTTC.

The V gene is TRBV28, the J gene TRBJ2-7, with TRBD2 matching over 7 bases. CDR1 and CDR2 (germline): MDHEN, SYDVKM. V was clipped by 7 bases and J by 4 bases; unmatched bases: 4. The CDR3 loop spans 12 amino acids. The CDR3 is CASTPGGYEQYF. The CDR3 nucleotides are TGTGCCAGCACCCCGGGAGGTTACGAGCAGTACTTC.

The chain is built from TRBV5-1 and TRBJ1-2, with D possibly TRBD1 on 5 matching bases. Trimming left V 9 bases short and J 4 bases short, with 16 bases between. Germline CDR1 SGHRS, CDR2 YFSETQ. This CDR3 comprises 13 residues. The CDR3 DNA sequence: TGCGCCACCCGGAAAGACAGCCTCTATGGCTACACCTTC. Encoded protein: CATRKDSLYGYTF.

This chain uses TRBV7-2 with TRBJ2-7; tentative D call: TRBD2 (6 bases). This CDR3 has 15 amino acids. V was pared by 7 bases and J by 2 bases, with 18 bases between. Germline CDR1 reads SGHTA; CDR2 reads FQGNSA. CDR3 protein: CASNPIGQRAYEQYF. In nucleotides, the CDR3 is TGTGCCAGCAATCCAATAGGGCAGCGGGCCTACGAGCAGTACTTC.

This clone has more than one count but fewer than ten. CDR3 nucleotides: TGTGCCAGCAGCGGGGACAGGGGAGATACGCAGTATTTT. Translated: CASSGDRGDTQYF. The chain is built from TRBV2 and TRBJ2-3; 10 positions agree with TRBD1. The CDR3 loop spans 13 amino acids. The V gene end was trimmed by 6 bases and the J gene end by 5 bases; junction bases not matched to a gene: 2. Germline assignment: CDR1 SNHLY and CDR2 FYNNEI.

The chain couples TRBV6-1 to TRBJ2-1; D unclear. Germline loops: CDR1 MNHNS, CDR2 SASEGT. The CDR3 length is 16 residues. V was trimmed by 3 bases and J by 0 bases, leaving 12 bases between them. The CDR3, as DNA: TGTGCCAGCAGTGACATGCACCCGAGCTCCTACAATGAGCAGTTCTTC. Protein product: CASSDMHPSSYNEQFF.

The rearrangement links TRBV6-5 to TRBJ2-5, with D unresolved. CDR1 is MNHEY, CDR2 SVGAGI, per germline. CDR3 length: 13 amino acids. Trimming took off 6 bases at V and 4 bases at J, with 12 bases between the two ends. For the CDR3, the DNA is TGTGCCAGCAGCCTGCTTCGCGCAGAGACCCAGTACTTC. It yields the protein CASSLLRAETQYF.

The chain recombines TRBV4-1 with TRBJ2-2; 8 nucleotides agree with TRBD2. The germline V gene has CDR1 MGHRA and CDR2 YSYEKL. The CDR3 loop spans 17 amino acids. V was pared by 1 base and J by 6 bases, with 10 bases of the junction left unmatched. CDR3 residues: CASSQGMSSGGAGELFF. The DNA of the CDR3 is TGCGCCAGCAGCCAAGGGATGAGCAGCGGGGGAGCCGGGGAGCTGTTTTTT.

The chain recombines TRBV6-6 with TRBJ2-1; 7 nucleotides align to TRBD2. The germline V gene encodes CDR1 MNHNY and CDR2 SVGAGI (reference sequence). The CDR3 extends over 12 amino acids. With V trimmed by 8 bases and J by 13 bases, 11 bases remained unmatched. The CDR3 nucleotides read TGTGCCAGCGGCACTTCTAGCGGCCTACAGTTCTTC. Amino acids: CASGTSSGLQFF.

The chain recombines TRBV27 with TRBJ2-7, with D possibly being TRBD1 (5 bases). This CDR3 has 15 residues. Germline V gene lookup returns CDR1 MNHEY and CDR2 SMNVEV (reference sequence). V was pared by 6 bases and J by 7 bases, with 22 bases between. CDR3 residues: CASRPLPGAQGEQYF. The CDR3 bases are TGTGCCAGCAGACCACTCCCTGGGGCGCAAGGGGAGCAGTACTTC.

This clone has only a few counts. This chain joins TRBV2 and TRBJ2-5; D is possibly TRBD1 (5 bases). The CDR3 totals 15 residues. CDR1 and CDR2 (germline): SNHLY, FYNNEI. V lost 4 bases to trimming and J lost 5 bases, with 17 bases between them. In DNA, the CDR3 is TGTGCCAGCAGTGGGGGCAGGGAAAGTTGGGAGACCCAGTACTTC. This encodes CASSGGRESWETQYF.

V is TRBV5-1 and J is TRBJ2-7; 7 positions agree with TRBD1. Germline loops: CDR1 SGHRS, CDR2 YFSETQ. Trimming at V came to 2 bases and at J to 0 bases, leaving 5 bases not matched to a gene. The CDR3 totals 15 residues. The chain's CDR3 is CASSLTGTVSYEQYF. DNA for the CDR3: TGCGCCAGCAGCTTAACCGGGACAGTCTCCTACGAGCAGTACTTC.

The chain employs TRBV10-2 and TRBJ1-1; D call uncertain. The CDR3 spans 13 residues. V was trimmed by 6 bases and J by 4 bases, leaving 12 bases between them. Per the germline V gene, CDR1 is WSHSY and CDR2 is SAAADI. CDR3 nucleotides: TGCGCCAGCAGGGCTACTGGAGGCACTGAAGCTTTCTTT. Translated, it gives CASRATGGTEAFF.

The chain uses TRBV28 and TRBJ1-1; TRBD1 matches 7 bases. This CDR3 spans 15 amino acids. The junction had 6 bases not matched to a gene; V was cut back by 4 bases and J by 1 base. The germline CDR1 and CDR2 sequences are MDHEN and SYDVKM. The CDR3 spells CASSSSGTENTEAFF. CDR3 in DNA: TGTGCCAGCAGTTCATCCGGGACAGAGAACACTGAAGCTTTCTTT.

The V gene is TRBV7-9, the J gene TRBJ1-1; TRBD1 matches at 7 bases. V was pared by 4 bases and J by 1 base, with 15 bases of the junction left unmatched. The CDR3 covers 18 residues. Germline lookup yields CDR1 SEHNR and CDR2 FQNEAQ (reference sequence). CDR3 residues: CASSSGRDSLKGNTEAFF. The DNA of the CDR3 is TGTGCCAGCAGCTCCGGGCGGGACAGTCTCAAGGGGAACACTGAAGCTTTCTTT.

J is TRBJ2-7 and V is TRBV28; 9 nucleotides agree with TRBD2. This CDR3 spans 15 amino acids. The V gene end was trimmed by 6 bases and the J gene end by 3 bases; junction bases not matched to a gene: 9. Germline V gene sequence: CDR1 MDHEN, CDR2 SYDVKM. The CDR3 protein is CASRAPTSGYYEQYF. CDR3 DNA: TGTGCCAGCAGGGCGCCGACTAGCGGTTACTACGAGCAGTACTTC.

In the case of this clone: One junction end disagrees with the germline gene, perhaps due to a read error. This sample includes further DNA sequences coding for the same CDR3. The CDR3 DNA reads as TGCGCCAGCAGTCTTCAGCCCGGGAGGAGGGCTTTCTTT. It translates to CASSLQPGRRAFF. The rearrangement joins TRBV27 to TRBJ1-1; D is uncertain. The germline V gene encodes CDR1 MNHEY and CDR2 SMNVEV (reference sequence). The CDR3 has 13 amino acids.

This chain joins TRBV4-1 and TRBJ2-7; D may be TRBD2 (6 bases). Germline CDR1 and CDR2: MGHRA and YSYEKL. The CDR3 is 13 amino acids. V lost 4 bases and J lost 3, with 10 bases in between. The CDR3 sequence is CASSLGTFYEQYF. The CDR3, as DNA: TGCGCCAGCAGCCTTGGGACTTTCTACGAGCAGTACTTC.

V is TRBV4-2 and J is TRBJ2-7, with 11 positions matching TRBD2. CDR1 and CDR2 from the germline V gene are LGHNA and YNFKEQ. V shed 3 bases, J shed 1 base, and the junction held 11 bases outside the gene matches. The CDR3 runs 18 residues. The CDR3 reads CASSQDPGTSGRSYEQYF. CDR3 nucleotides: TGTGCCAGCAGCCAGGACCCCGGGACTAGCGGACGATCCTACGAGCAGTACTTC.

The rearrangement uses TRBV5-1 and TRBJ2-3, with TRBD2 matching over 9 bases. The CDR3 has 15 amino acids. With V trimmed by 0 bases and J by 6 bases, 5 bases remained unmatched. Germline V gene sequence: CDR1 SGHRS, CDR2 YFSETQ. CDR3 residues: CASSLDSGRSDTQYF. The CDR3 region has the DNA TGCGCCAGCAGCTTGGATAGCGGGAGATCGGATACGCAGTATTTT.

This rearrangement joins TRBV19 to TRBJ1-2; D is possibly TRBD1 (5 bases). The CDR3 runs to 14 residues. Germline V gene sequence: CDR1 LNHDA, CDR2 SQIVND (reference sequence). Trimming took 7 bases from V and 9 from J, leaving 21 bases between them. The CDR3 protein is CASTPGGERLRYTF. The CDR3 region has the DNA TGTGCCAGTACGCCCGGGGGGGAGAGGTTGCGCTACACCTTC. Based on the CDR3 plus reference TRBV19 and TRBJ1-2, the full variable domain is DGGITQSPKYLFRKEGQNVTLSCEQNLNHDAMYWYRQDPGQGLRLIYYSQIVNDFQKGDIAEGYSVSREKKESFPLTVTSAQKNPTAFYLCASTPGGERLRYTFGSGTRLTVV.

The rearrangement links TRBV18 to TRBJ1-3, with D uncertain. The CDR3 extends over 15 amino acids. Deletions cut 2 bases from V and 1 base from J, with 9 bases between. Germline CDR1 is KGHSH and CDR2 is LQKENI. This CDR3 reads CASSPSAGSGNTIYF. The CDR3 DNA follows: TGTGCCAGCTCACCATCGGCAGGATCTGGAAACACCATATATTTT.

This sequence joins TRBV29-1 and TRBJ2-7; 9 bases match TRBD1. V dropped 5 bases and J dropped 3; count of bases not matched to a gene: 14. The CDR3 is 16 residues long. CDR1 is SQVTM and CDR2 is ANQGSEA in the germline V gene. The chain's CDR3 is CSVSTGGSSFSYEQYF. CDR3 nucleotide sequence: TGCAGCGTTTCTACAGGGGGCTCATCATTTAGCTACGAGCAGTACTTC.

The rearrangement uses TRBV28 and TRBJ1-4; 8 bases are a match to TRBD1. The CDR3 runs to 17 residues. Germline V gives CDR1 MDHEN, CDR2 SYDVKM. The ends lost 1 base at V and 0 bases at J; junction bases unmatched: 4. CDR3 sequence reads: CASSLFGQGSTNEKLFF. CDR3 DNA sequence: TGTGCCAGCAGTTTATTTGGACAGGGATCAACTAATGAAAAACTGTTTTTT.

This clone was recorded only once. V and J are TRBV4-1 and TRBJ2-5; possibly TRBD2 for D (5 bases). Germline V gives CDR1 MGHRA, CDR2 YSYEKL. Trimming took off 4 bases at V and 5 bases at J, with 20 bases between the two ends. This CDR3 spans 16 amino acids. The CDR3 here is CASSRVQSRGEETQYF. The CDR3 DNA is TGCGCCAGCAGCCGAGTCCAGAGCCGTGGGGAGGAGACCCAGTACTTC.

This clone appeared once. The V call is TRBV2, the J call TRBJ2-5; 12 bases match TRBD2. Germline assignment: CDR1 SNHLY and CDR2 FYNNEI. The ends lost 6 bases at V and 5 bases at J; junction bases unmatched: 7. The CDR3 consists of 15 residues. The CDR3 protein is CASSARLAGEETQYF. In DNA form, the CDR3 reads TGTGCCAGCAGCGCCAGACTAGCGGGAGAGGAGACCCAGTACTTC.

The chain has TRBV28 and TRBJ2-5; weak D call: TRBD1 (6 bases). The J call may be wrong; the DNA end is better matched by TRBJ2-7. This CDR3 has 15 amino acids. Germline loops: CDR1 MDHEN, CDR2 SYDVKM. CDR3 in amino acids: CASSSRRGVGYEQYF. DNA of the CDR3: TGTGCCAGCAGTTCCCGCAGGGGTGTTGGCTACGAGCAGTACTTC.